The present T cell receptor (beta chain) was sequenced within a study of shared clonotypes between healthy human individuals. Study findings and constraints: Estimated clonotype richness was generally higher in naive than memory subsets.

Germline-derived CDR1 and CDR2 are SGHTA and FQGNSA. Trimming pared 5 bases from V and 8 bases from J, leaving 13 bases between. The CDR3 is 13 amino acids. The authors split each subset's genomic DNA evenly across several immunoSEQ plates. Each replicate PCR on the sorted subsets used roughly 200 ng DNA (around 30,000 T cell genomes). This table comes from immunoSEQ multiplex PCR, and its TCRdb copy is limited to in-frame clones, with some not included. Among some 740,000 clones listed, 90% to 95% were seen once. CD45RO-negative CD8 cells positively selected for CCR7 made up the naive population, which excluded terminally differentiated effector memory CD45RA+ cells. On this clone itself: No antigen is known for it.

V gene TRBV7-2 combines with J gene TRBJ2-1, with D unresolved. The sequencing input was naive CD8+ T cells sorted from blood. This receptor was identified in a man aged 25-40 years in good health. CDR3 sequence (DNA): TGTGCCAGCAGCCCCGCGAGCATCGATGAGCAGTTCTTC. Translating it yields CASSPASIDEQFF.